A selection of T cell receptor beta chains follows, all from one sample in a study of cytomegalovirus exposure and HLA in healthy donors. Assay: immunoSEQ multiplex PCR; the TCRdb copy retains only in-frame clones and omits some. The sample holds some 190,000 clones, roughly 80% seen once. Sequencing used PBMCs. All receptors derive from a woman aged 25 to 45 in good health and CMV-seropositive. Both conserved end residues are part of each CDR3. A D gene is named only where the DNA matches it firmly. For some rows the clone size is stated as once, few or many, or as a class when expanded; others skip it.

CDR3 DNA,CDR3 protein,clone size,J gene,V gene,D gene
TGTGCCAGCAGTGATTGGGGACAGCAGAACGGCTACACCTTC,CASSDWGQQNGYTF,few,TRBJ1-2,TRBV25-1,TRBD1
TGCGCCAGCAGCCAAGGGCGGCAGGGTAATTCACCCCTCCACTTT,CASSQGRQGNSPLHF,-,TRBJ1-6,TRBV4-1,-
TGTGCCAGCAGCTCAACAGGGGGCAGAAATCAGCCCCAGCATTTT,CASSSTGGRNQPQHF,-,TRBJ1-5,TRBV7-2,TRBD1
TGTGCTAGCAGCCCCGGGCGGGAATCTGGAAACACCATATATTTT,CASSPGRESGNTIYF,few,TRBJ1-3,TRBV7-7,-
TGCAGCGTTGGGGTCGGGACAGGGGACCAGCCCCAGCATTTT,CSVGVGTGDQPQHF,few,TRBJ1-5,TRBV29-1,TRBD1
TGTGCCAGCAGTGATCCGGGACAGGGAATTTTAGAACTGTTTTTT,CASSDPGQGILELFF,-,TRBJ1-4,TRBV27,TRBD1
TGTGCCAGCAGCACATGGCCTAGCCTTAGCACAGATACGCAGTATTTT,CASSTWPSLSTDTQYF,-,TRBJ2-3,TRBV7-3,-
TGTGCCAGCACCCAGGACAGTGGGATTGGTGGCTACACCTTC,CASTQDSGIGGYTF,-,TRBJ1-2,TRBV5-6,-
TGTGCCAGCAGCTTTGGAACAGAAGATCAGCCCCAGCATTTT,CASSFGTEDQPQHF,-,TRBJ1-5,TRBV7-2,-
TGTGCCAGCAGCTTTTTACCGACGGGGGAACGGCACTATGGCTACACCTTC,CASSFLPTGERHYGYTF,-,TRBJ1-2,TRBV13,-
TGTGCCAGCGGACGGACAGGATCCTACGAGCAGTACTTC,CASGRTGSYEQYF,-,TRBJ2-7,TRBV7-8,TRBD1
TGTGCCAGCAGCGTTAGTTCACTGACCTACAATGAGCAGTTCTTC,CASSVSSLTYNEQFF,-,TRBJ2-1,TRBV9,-
TGTGCCAGCAGACCTCGTCCAGGGCTTGACACTGAAGCTTTCTTT,CASRPRPGLDTEAFF,-,TRBJ1-1,TRBV27,-
TGCAGCGTTGTATCAGCGGGGGATGAAAAACTGTTTTTT,CSVVSAGDEKLFF,-,TRBJ1-4,TRBV29-1,-
TGTGCCAGCAGCTCTAGCGGGGGGGCCTACGAGCAGTACTTC,CASSSSGGAYEQYF,-,TRBJ2-7,TRBV5-4,TRBD2
TGTGCCCACGGGCTCGTAGCGGGGGGGTCAGAGACCCAGTACTTC,CAHGLVAGGSETQYF,-,TRBJ2-5,TRBV14,TRBD2
TGTGCCAGCTCGCAGACAGTCTCCTACGAGCAGTACTTC,CASSQTVSYEQYF,-,TRBJ2-7,TRBV18,-
TGCAGCGTGGCCGGGACTAGCGGAGCTTACAATGAGCAGTTCTTC,CSVAGTSGAYNEQFF,few,TRBJ2-1,TRBV29-1,TRBD2
TGTGCCAGCAGCACTGCGACAGGGGCCACACTCTTCTATGGCTACACCTTC,CASSTATGATLFYGYTF,-,TRBJ1-2,TRBV7-9,TRBD1
TGTGCCAGCAGCCCTAGACAGGGCCGATTGGCGAATAGCGAGCAGTACTTC,CASSPRQGRLANSEQYF,once,TRBJ2-7,TRBV7-2,TRBD1
TGTGCCAGCAGCTTAGACGGACTAGCGGGAGATGACCAGTACTTC,CASSLDGLAGDDQYF,few,TRBJ2-5,TRBV11-2,TRBD2
TGCGCCAGCAGCTTGAGACTAAACGCCGGGGAGCTGTTTTTT,CASSLRLNAGELFF,-,TRBJ2-2,TRBV5-1,-
TGTGCCATCAGTTCTAGCGGGGGCACAGATACGCAGTATTTT,CAISSSGGTDTQYF,-,TRBJ2-3,TRBV10-3,TRBD2
TGTGCCAGCAGCTTTCGGACTAGCGCTGAGCAGTTCTTC,CASSFRTSAEQFF,-,TRBJ2-1,TRBV7-9,TRBD2
TGCGCCAGCAGCTTTACTTCGGGCTCCTACGAGCAGTACTTC,CASSFTSGSYEQYF,few,TRBJ2-7,TRBV5-1,-
TGTGCCAGCAGCTTTGTGGGACAGGGGGCCGACGAGCAGTACTTC,CASSFVGQGADEQYF,few,TRBJ2-7,TRBV5-4,TRBD1
TGTGCCAGCCTCGGACAGGGGAGATTATCGTACGAGCAGTACTTC,CASLGQGRLSYEQYF,-,TRBJ2-7,TRBV28,TRBD1
TGTGCCAGCAGCGCTAGAGCTTTGGCAGGGGGCCGATACGAGCAGTACTTC,CASSARALAGGRYEQYF,-,TRBJ2-7,TRBV9,TRBD1
TGTGCCAGCACCTCCCCCGGACAGGGGGCGCATTATGGCTACACCTTC,CASTSPGQGAHYGYTF,once,TRBJ1-2,TRBV28,TRBD1
TGTGCCTGGAGCGGGGGGGAGACCCAGTACTTC,CAWSGGETQYF,-,TRBJ2-5,TRBV30,TRBD2
TGTGCCAGCAGCTCCTCGAGACTTGTAGAGACCCAGTACTTC,CASSSSRLVETQYF,-,TRBJ2-5,TRBV11-2,-
TGTGCCAGCTCACCCACAGGGGGCGTCATGCCCTTC,CASSPTGGVMPF,-,TRBJ1-2,TRBV18,TRBD1
TGTGCCTGGAGTGTATCCCCGGGGATACCGCAGTATTTT,CAWSVSPGIPQYF,-,TRBJ2-3,TRBV30,-
TGTGCCATGTCCAGGGGATTGAATGGCTACACCTTC,CAMSRGLNGYTF,-,TRBJ1-2,TRBV10-3,-
TGCGCCAGCAGCTTCGGGACAGGGGGCGCGTTCGGGGAGCTGTTTTTT,CASSFGTGGAFGELFF,-,TRBJ2-2,TRBV5-1,TRBD1
TGTGCCAGCAGCGCACTAGCAGTACAAGAGACCCAGTACTTC,CASSALAVQETQYF,-,TRBJ2-5,TRBV2,-
TGTGCCAGCAGTGGTGCGACAGGGTGGGATAGCAATCAGCCCCAGCATTTT,CASSGATGWDSNQPQHF,-,TRBJ1-5,TRBV2,TRBD1
TGTGCCAGCAGCTTACGGCAGGGGCCCACCGGGGAGCTGTTTTTT,CASSLRQGPTGELFF,medium-sized,TRBJ2-2,TRBV7-8,-
TGTGCCATCAGTGAGGACAGAGTGAATGAAAAACTGTTTTTT,CAISEDRVNEKLFF,-,TRBJ1-4,TRBV10-3,-
TGTGCCAGCAAAACGACGGGACAGGGTGGCGGCTACACCTTC,CASKTTGQGGGYTF,-,TRBJ1-2,TRBV28,TRBD1
TGTGCCAGCAGAGCCGAAAAACTGTTTTTT,CASRAEKLFF,once,TRBJ1-4,TRBV28,-
TGTGCCAGCAGTTACTCTCCGACAGGCGGCGCTGGCTACACCTTC,CASSYSPTGGAGYTF,-,TRBJ1-2,TRBV6-5,-
TGTGCCAGCAGTTACTCGCTGGGCAGGGGAAACGAAAAACTGTTTTTT,CASSYSLGRGNEKLFF,once,TRBJ1-4,TRBV6-6,-
TGTGCCAGCAGCTTAGGGGCGGGTTCCGGGGAGCTGTTTTTT,CASSLGAGSGELFF,few,TRBJ2-2,TRBV7-8,-
TGTGCCAGCAGTCAGAAGACTGCAACTAATGAAAAACTGTTTTTT,CASSQKTATNEKLFF,few,TRBJ1-4,TRBV28,-
TGTGCCAGCAGAACTAGCGGGGGGAGCTCCTACGAGCAGTACTTC,CASRTSGGSSYEQYF,-,TRBJ2-7,TRBV6-5,TRBD2
TGTGCCAGCAGCTTGACTAGCGGGAGGATCCCAGATACGCAGTATTTT,CASSLTSGRIPDTQYF,-,TRBJ2-3,TRBV5-4,TRBD2
TGTGCCAGCAGCCAAGGTCAGAAGAACACTGAAGCTTTCTTT,CASSQGQKNTEAFF,-,TRBJ1-1,TRBV14,-
TGCGCCAGTGCTACCCCCGGAGGACAGGGAAGTGGCTACACCTTC,CASATPGGQGSGYTF,-,TRBJ1-2,TRBV5-1,TRBD1
TGTGCCAGCTCACCACCGACAGGTGGCCGCGAGGAACTGTTTTTT,CASSPPTGGREELFF,-,TRBJ1-4,TRBV18,-
TGTGCCAGCAGCGGACTAGCGGGAGGAGGAAATGAGCAGTTCTTC,CASSGLAGGGNEQFF,-,TRBJ2-1,TRBV28,TRBD2
TGTGCCAGCAGTTCCGGAGCCTGGGAGCAGTACTTC,CASSSGAWEQYF,-,TRBJ2-7,TRBV28,-